This T cell receptor beta chain was sequenced during a study of T cell responses to AZD1222 COVID-19 vaccine. The CDR3 runs to 13 residues. In germline, CDR1 is LGHNT, CDR2 FRNRAP. The V gene end was trimmed by 5 bases and the J gene end by 10 bases; junction bases not matched to a gene: 9. The repertoire was sequenced with immunoSEQ multiplex PCR; TCRdb's copy has only in-frame clones and lacks some. The sample yields 200,000 or so clones, approximately 95% seen once. This clonotype originated in an adult who received the AZD1222 COVID-19 vaccine. The V and J genes are TRBV12-5 and TRBJ1-1; TRBD1 matches 8 bases. Sequenced material: peripheral blood, taken 28 days after the second AZD1222 dose. The CDR3 reads CASGLHTDRVAFF. The CDR3 DNA reads as TGTGCTAGTGGTCTTCACACGGACAGGGTAGCTTTCTTT.